This TCR beta chain was recorded in a study of T cell repertoires in cytomegalovirus infection. For the study at large: Public TCR beta signature analysis indicated the presence of both CMV infection and matching HLA type.

This clonotype was counted ten times or more. The CDR3 totals 15 residues. V dropped 3 bases and J dropped 0 bases, with 8 bases sitting between them. Germline lookup yields CDR1 KGHSH and CDR2 LQKENI. Using its own MiXCR run on the reads, TCRdb lists one record per CDR3 protein. The data hold about 240,000 distinct CDR3 sequences, with 10% to 15% observed a single time. The rearrangement links TRBV18 to TRBJ2-2, with D perhaps matching TRBD2 (5 bases). This TCR was sampled from a human donor in good health (CMV status not recorded). Some clones in this sample may be carry-over from other donors' samples. The sample taken for sequencing was PBMCs. Written as DNA, the CDR3 is TGTGCCAGCTCACCGACACTAGCGAACACCGGGGAGCTGTTTTTT. This translates into CASSPTLANTGELFF. The full variable domain, with the rest looked up from reference TRBV18 and TRBJ2-2, is NAGVMQNPRHLVRRRGQEARLRCSPMKGHSHVYWYRQLPEEGLKFMVYLQKENIIDESGMPKERFSAEFPKEGPSILRIQQVVRGDSAAYFCASSPTLANTGELFFGEGSRLTVL.